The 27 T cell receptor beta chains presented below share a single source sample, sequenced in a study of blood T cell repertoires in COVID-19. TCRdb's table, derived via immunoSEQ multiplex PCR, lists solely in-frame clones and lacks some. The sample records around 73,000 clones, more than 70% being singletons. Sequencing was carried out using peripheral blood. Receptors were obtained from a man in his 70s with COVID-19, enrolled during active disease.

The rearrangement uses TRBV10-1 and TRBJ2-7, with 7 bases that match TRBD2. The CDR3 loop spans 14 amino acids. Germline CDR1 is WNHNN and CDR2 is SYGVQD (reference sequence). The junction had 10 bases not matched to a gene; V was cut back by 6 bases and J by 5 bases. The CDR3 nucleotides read TGCGCCAGCAGCCAGCGGGGTCTTCTCGACGAGCAGTACTTC. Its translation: CASSQRGLLDEQYF.

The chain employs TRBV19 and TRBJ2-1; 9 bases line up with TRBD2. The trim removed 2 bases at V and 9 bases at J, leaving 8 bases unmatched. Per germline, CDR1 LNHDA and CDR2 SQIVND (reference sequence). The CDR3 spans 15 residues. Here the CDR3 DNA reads TGTGCCAGTAGTATACCGGCTAGCGGGAAAATTGAGCAGTTCTTC. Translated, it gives CASSIPASGKIEQFF.

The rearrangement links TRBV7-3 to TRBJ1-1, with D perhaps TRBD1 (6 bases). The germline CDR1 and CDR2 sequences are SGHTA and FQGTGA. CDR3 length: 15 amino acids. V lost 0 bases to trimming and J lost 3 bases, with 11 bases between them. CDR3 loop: CASSLTLGGDTEAFF. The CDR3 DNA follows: TGTGCCAGCAGCTTAACCCTAGGGGGGGACACTGAAGCTTTCTTT.

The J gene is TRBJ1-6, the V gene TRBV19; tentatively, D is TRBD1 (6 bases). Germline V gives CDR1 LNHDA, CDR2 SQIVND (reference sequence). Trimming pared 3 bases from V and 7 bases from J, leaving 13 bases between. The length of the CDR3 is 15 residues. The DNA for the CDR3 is TGTGCCAGTAGTATTGTTTGGCAGGGGAATTCACCCCTCCACTTT. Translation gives CASSIVWQGNSPLHF.

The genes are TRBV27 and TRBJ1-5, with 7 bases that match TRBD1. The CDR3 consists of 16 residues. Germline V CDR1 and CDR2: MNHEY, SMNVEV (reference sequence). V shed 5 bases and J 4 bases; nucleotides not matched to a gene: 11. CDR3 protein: CASSRQGQVWNQPQHF. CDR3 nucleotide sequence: TGTGCCAGCAGTAGACAGGGCCAGGTCTGGAATCAGCCCCAGCATTTT.

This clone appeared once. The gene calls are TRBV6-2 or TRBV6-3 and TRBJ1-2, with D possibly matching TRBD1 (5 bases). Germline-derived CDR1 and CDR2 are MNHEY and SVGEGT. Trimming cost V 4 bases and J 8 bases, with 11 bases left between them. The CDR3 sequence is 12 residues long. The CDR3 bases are TGTGCCAGCAGTTCAGGGCTTCACGGCTACACCTTC. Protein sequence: CASSSGLHGYTF.

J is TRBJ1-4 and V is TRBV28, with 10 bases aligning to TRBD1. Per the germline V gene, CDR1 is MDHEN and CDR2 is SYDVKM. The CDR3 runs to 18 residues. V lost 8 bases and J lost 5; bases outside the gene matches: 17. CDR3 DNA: TGTGCCAGCTTAAGCCTGTTTCGTCGGACAGGGGGAAATGAAAAACTGTTTTTT. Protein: CASLSLFRRTGGNEKLFF.

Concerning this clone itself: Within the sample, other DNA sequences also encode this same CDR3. In DNA, the CDR3 is TGTGCCAGCAGTGAGAGGGAGACCCAGTACTTC. The encoded protein is CASSERETQYF. V is TRBV2 and J is TRBJ2-5, with D uncertain. Trimming removed 3 bases from V and 5 bases from J, with 4 bases in between. The germline V gene has CDR1 SNHLY and CDR2 FYNNEI. There are 11 residues in the CDR3.

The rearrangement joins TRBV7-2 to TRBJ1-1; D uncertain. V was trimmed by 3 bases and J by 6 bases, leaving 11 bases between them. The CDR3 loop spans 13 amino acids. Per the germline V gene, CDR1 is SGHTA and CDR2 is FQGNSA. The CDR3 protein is CASSLVVSSEAFF. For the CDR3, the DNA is TGTGCCAGCAGCTTGGTAGTAAGCTCTGAAGCTTTCTTT.

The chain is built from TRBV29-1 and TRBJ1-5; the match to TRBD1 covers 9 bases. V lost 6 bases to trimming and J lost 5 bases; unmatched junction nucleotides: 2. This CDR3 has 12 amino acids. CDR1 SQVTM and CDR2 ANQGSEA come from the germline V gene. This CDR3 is CSVGTGHQPQHF. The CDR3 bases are TGCAGCGTCGGGACAGGGCATCAGCCCCAGCATTTT.

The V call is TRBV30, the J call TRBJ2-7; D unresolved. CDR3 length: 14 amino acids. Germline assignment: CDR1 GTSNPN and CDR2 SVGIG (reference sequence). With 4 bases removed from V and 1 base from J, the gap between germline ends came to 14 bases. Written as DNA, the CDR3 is TGTGCCTGGACCCCTTGGAGTTCATCCTACGAGCAGTACTTC. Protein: CAWTPWSSSYEQYF. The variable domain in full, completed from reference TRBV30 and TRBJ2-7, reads SQTIHQWPATLVQPVGSPLSLECTVEGTSNPNLYWYRQAAGRGLQLLFYSVGIGQISSEVPQNLSASRPQDRQFILSSKKLLLSDSGFYLCAWTPWSSSYEQYFGPGTRLTVT.

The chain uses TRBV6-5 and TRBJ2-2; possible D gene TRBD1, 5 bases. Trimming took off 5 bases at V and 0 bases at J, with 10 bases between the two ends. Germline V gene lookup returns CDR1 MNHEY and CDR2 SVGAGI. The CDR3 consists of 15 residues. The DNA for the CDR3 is TGTGCCAGCAGTCCCGACAGCGCGAACACCGGGGAGCTGTTTTTT. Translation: CASSPDSANTGELFF.

The CDR3, as DNA: TGTGCCAGCAGCGTAGAGTCTACGGACACTGAAGCTTTCTTT. This gives the protein CASSVESTDTEAFF. The chain carries TRBV9 and TRBJ1-1; D is ambiguous. The CDR3 spans 14 residues. V lost 0 bases, J lost 3 bases, and 9 bases lay in between. CDR1 is SGDLS and CDR2 is YYNGEE in the germline V gene. Drawing the rest from reference TRBV9 and TRBJ1-1, the complete variable domain is DSGVTQTPKHLITATGQRVTLRCSPRSGDLSVYWYQQSLDQGLQFLIQYYNGEERAKGNILERFSAQQFPDLHSELNLSSLELGDSALYFCASSVESTDTEAFFGQGTRLTVV.

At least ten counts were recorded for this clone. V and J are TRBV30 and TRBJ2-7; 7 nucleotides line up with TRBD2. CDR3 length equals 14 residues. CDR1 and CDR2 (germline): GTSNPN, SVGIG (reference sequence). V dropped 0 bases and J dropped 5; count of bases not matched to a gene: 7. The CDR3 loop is CAWSVQAGLNEQYF. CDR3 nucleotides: TGTGCCTGGAGTGTCCAAGCGGGATTGAACGAGCAGTACTTC.

CDR3 sequence: CASSPSQGQVQYF. The CDR3 DNA is TGTGCCAGCTCACCAAGCCAGGGTCAGGTGCAGTACTTC. The J gene is TRBJ2-7, the V gene TRBV18; weak D call: TRBD1 (5 bases). Per germline, CDR1 KGHSH and CDR2 LQKENI. This CDR3 region has 13 residues. Between the trimmed V and J ends, which lost 2 bases and 9 bases, there was a span of 14 bases.

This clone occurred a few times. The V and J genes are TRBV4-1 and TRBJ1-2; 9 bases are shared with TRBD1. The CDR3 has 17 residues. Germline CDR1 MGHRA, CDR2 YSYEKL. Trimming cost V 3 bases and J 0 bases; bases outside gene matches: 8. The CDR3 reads CASSHTADRGTNYGYTF. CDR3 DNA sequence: TGCGCCAGCAGCCACACTGCGGACAGGGGAACTAACTATGGCTACACCTTC.

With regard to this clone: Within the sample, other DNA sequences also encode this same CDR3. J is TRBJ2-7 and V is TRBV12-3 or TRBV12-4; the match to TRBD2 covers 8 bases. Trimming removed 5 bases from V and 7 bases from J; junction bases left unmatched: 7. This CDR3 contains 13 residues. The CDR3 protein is CASSQAGGREQYF. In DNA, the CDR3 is TGTGCCAGCAGTCAGGCGGGGGGCCGGGAGCAGTACTTC.

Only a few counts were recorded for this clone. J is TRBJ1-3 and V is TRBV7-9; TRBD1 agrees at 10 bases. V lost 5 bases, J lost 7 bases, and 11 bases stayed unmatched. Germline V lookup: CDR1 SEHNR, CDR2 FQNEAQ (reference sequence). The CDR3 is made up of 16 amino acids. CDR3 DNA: TGTGCCAGCAGCGTCGGGACAGGGGTAAATCTGAACACCATATATTTT. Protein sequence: CASSVGTGVNLNTIYF. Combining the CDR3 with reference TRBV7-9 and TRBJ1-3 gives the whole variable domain DTGVSQNPRHKITKRGQNVTFRCDPISEHNRLYWYRQTLGQGPEFLTYFQNEAQLEKSRLLSDRFSAERPKGSFSTLEIQRTEQGDSAMYLCASSVGTGVNLNTIYFGEGSWLTVV.

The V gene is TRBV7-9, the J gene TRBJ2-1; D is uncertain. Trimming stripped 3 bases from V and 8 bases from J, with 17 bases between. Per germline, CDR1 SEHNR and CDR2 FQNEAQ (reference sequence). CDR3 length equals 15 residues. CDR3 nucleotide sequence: TGTGCCAGCAGCTTTGATCTAGACCTTTTGGATGAGCAGTTCTTC. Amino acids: CASSFDLDLLDEQFF.

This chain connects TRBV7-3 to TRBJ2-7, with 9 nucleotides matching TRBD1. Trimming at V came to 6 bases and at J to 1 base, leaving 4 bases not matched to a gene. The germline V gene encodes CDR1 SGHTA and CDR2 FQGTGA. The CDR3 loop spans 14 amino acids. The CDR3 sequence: CASSPGTGSYEQYF. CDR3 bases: TGTGCCAGCAGTCCCGGGACAGGGTCCTACGAGCAGTACTTC. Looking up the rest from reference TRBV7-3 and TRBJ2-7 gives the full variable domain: GAGVSQTPSNKVTEKGKYVELRCDPISGHTALYWYRQSLGQGPEFLIYFQGTGAADDSGLPNDRFFAVRPEGSVSTLKIQRTERGDSAVYLCASSPGTGSYEQYFGPGTRLTVT.

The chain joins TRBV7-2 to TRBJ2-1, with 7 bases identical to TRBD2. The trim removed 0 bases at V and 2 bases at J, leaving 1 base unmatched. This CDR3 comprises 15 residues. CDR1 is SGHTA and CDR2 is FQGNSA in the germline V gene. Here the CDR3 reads CASSLAGGPYNEQFF. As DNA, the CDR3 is TGTGCCAGCAGCTTAGCGGGAGGGCCCTACAATGAGCAGTTCTTC.

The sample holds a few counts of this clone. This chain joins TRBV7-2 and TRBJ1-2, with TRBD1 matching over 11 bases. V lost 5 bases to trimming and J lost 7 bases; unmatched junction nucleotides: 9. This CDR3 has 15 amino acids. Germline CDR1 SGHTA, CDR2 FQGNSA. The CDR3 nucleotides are TGTGCCAGCAGCATCGCAGGACAGGGGGCGGGTGGCTACACCTTC. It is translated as CASSIAGQGAGGYTF.

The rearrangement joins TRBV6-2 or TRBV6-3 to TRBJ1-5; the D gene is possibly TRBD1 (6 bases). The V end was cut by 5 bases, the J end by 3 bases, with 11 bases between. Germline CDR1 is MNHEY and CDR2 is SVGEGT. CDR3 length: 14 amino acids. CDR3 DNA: TGTGCCAGCAGTCACGGACAGATCAATCAGCCCCAGCATTTT. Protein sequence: CASSHGQINQPQHF.

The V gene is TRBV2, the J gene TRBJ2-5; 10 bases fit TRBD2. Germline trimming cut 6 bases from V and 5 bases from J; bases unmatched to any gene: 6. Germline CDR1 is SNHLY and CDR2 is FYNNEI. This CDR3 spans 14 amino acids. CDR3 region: CASRAGTSAETQYF. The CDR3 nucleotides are TGTGCCAGCAGAGCCGGGACTAGCGCCGAGACCCAGTACTTC.

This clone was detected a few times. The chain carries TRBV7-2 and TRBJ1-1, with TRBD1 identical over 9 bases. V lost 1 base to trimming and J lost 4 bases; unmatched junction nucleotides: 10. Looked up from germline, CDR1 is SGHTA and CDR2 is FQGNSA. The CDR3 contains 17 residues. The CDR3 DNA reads TGTGCCAGCAGCTTAGTCCTCTCGGGACAGGGACGCACTGAAGCTTTCTTT. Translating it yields CASSLVLSGQGRTEAFF. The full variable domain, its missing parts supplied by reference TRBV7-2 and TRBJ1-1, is GAGVSQSPSNKVTEKGKDVELRCDPISGHTALYWYRQSLGQGLEFLIYFQGNSAPDKSGLPSDRFSAERTGGSVSTLTIQRTQQEDSAVYLCASSLVLSGQGRTEAFFGQGTRLTVV.

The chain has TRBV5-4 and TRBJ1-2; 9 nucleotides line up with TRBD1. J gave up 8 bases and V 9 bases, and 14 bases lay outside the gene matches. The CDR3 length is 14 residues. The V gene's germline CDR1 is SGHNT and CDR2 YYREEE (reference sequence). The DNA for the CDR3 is TGTGCCATCCGCGGGACAGGGACACTTAAGGGCTACACCTTC. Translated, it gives CAIRGTGTLKGYTF.

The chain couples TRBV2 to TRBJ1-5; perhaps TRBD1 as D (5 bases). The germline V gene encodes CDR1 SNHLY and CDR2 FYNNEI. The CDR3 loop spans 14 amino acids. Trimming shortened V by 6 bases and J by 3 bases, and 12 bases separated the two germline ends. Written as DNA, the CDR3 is TGTGCCAGCAGCAGCAGGGATTTCAATCAGCCCCAGCATTTT. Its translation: CASSSRDFNQPQHF. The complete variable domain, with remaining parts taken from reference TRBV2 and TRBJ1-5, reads EPEVTQTPSHQVTQMGQEVILRCVPISNHLYFYWYRQILGQKVEFLVSFYNNEISEKSEIFDDQFSVERPDGSNFTLKIRSTKLEDSAMYFCASSSRDFNQPQHFGDGTRLSIL.